The clone carrying this T cell receptor beta chain appeared a few times. The antigen remains unidentified. This sample is drawn from a study of naive and memory T cell subsets. Whole-study results and caveats: Clonotypes here are unpaired alpha or beta chain sequences. Naive and memory repertoire findings lacked a ground truth for validation. Gini index rose across naive, CM, EM and EMRA in CD4 and CD8. Possibly reflecting memory cells re-expressing CD45RA, a few larger clonotypes occurred in naive repertoires, especially CD8. Over 95% of naive TCR sequences appeared only once after error correction, unlike memory subsets.

Both TRBC1 and TRBC2 were covered by a beta constant-region primer of two equimolar oligonucleotides. The ligated cDNA underwent four PCR rounds using SP2 and nested alpha and beta constant-region primers. A single record per CDR3 protein comes from TCRdb applying MiXCR to the UMI-ligation and nested PCR reads. The sample contains about 160,000 distinct CDR3 sequences, roughly 23% of which appear only once. This TCR was sampled from a human donor in good health. Sequenced material: naive CD4+ T cells from blood.

The CDR3, as DNA: TGTGCCAGCAGTGGAGCTAACCAAGAGACCCAGTACTTC. Encoded protein: CASSGANQETQYF. J is TRBJ2-5 and V is TRBV28; D remains unclear. V was pared by 5 bases and J by 0 bases, with 7 bases between. The CDR3 loop spans 13 amino acids. The germline V gene encodes CDR1 MDHEN and CDR2 SYDVKM.